Below, 5 T cell receptor beta chains from the same sample are listed, as sequenced in a study of T cell responses to AZD1222 COVID-19 vaccine. Clones were read by immunoSEQ multiplex PCR, and TCRdb kept only the in-frame ones, dropping some. The table lists fewer than 180,000 clones, around 94% of them singletons, with around 1.3% in the top ten. The material sequenced was peripheral blood, taken on day 0 of AZD1222 vaccination. The receptor source for this set is an adult in good health.

The genes are TRBV6-5 and TRBJ2-2, with 7 nucleotides matching TRBD1. The CDR3 runs to 16 residues. The junction had 5 bases not matched to a gene; V was cut back by 0 bases and J by 4 bases. Germline V lookup: CDR1 MNHEY, CDR2 SVGAGI. The CDR3, as DNA: TGTGCCAGCAGTTACTCGCTGGGACAGCCCACCGGGGAGCTGTTTTTT. Its translation is CASSYSLGQPTGELFF.

The rearrangement joins TRBV18 to TRBJ2-3; 7 bases are a match to TRBD1. The CDR3 spans 17 residues. V lost 4 bases to trimming and J lost 1 base; unmatched junction nucleotides: 11. The germline CDR1 and CDR2 sequences are KGHSH and LQKENI. CDR3 loop: CASSLRQGRRGTDTQYF. The CDR3 coding sequence is TGTGCCAGCTCACTCCGACAGGGAAGAAGGGGCACAGATACGCAGTATTTT.

The genes are TRBV6-5 and TRBJ2-1; D is uncertain. Germline CDR1 is MNHEY and CDR2 is SVGAGI. This CDR3 spans 14 amino acids. V was clipped by 4 bases and J by 2 bases, with 9 bases between them. The CDR3 protein is CASSFSHPYNEQFF. In DNA, the CDR3 is TGTGCCAGCAGTTTCAGCCATCCCTACAATGAGCAGTTCTTC.

The V call is TRBV5-6, the J call TRBJ2-3; 10 nucleotides line up with TRBD2. The J segment lost 6 bases and the V segment lost 5 bases, leaving 12 bases of the junction unmatched. The CDR3 contains 16 residues. In germline, CDR1 is SGHDT, CDR2 YYEEEE. The CDR3 protein is CASSLAGGSGRDTQYF. The CDR3 DNA follows: TGTGCCAGCAGTTTAGCGGGAGGCTCCGGGAGGGATACGCAGTATTTT.

The chain links TRBV19 to TRBJ1-5; TRBD1 matches at 9 bases. V lost 6 bases, J lost 6 bases, and 9 bases stayed unmatched. Germline CDR1 reads LNHDA; CDR2 reads SQIVND (reference sequence). This CDR3 contains 15 residues. DNA of the CDR3: TGTGCCAGTAGGCCACAGGGGGCAAGGAGTCAGCCCCAGCATTTT. This codes for CASRPQGARSQPQHF.